This entry concerns a single T cell receptor (beta chain). Germline-derived CDR1 and CDR2 are SEHNR and FQNEAQ (reference sequence). The CDR3 has 15 amino acids. V dropped 2 bases and J dropped 4 bases, with 12 bases sitting between them. These data are taken from a study of shared clonotypes between healthy human individuals. Assay: immunoSEQ multiplex PCR; the TCRdb copy retains only in-frame clones and omits some. The sample yields 950,000 to 1,200,000 clones, approximately 80% seen once. The sequenced material came from memory CD4+ T cells from PBMCs. Indicated subset: CD45RA-negative fraction. J is TRBJ2-1 and V is TRBV7-9, with a weak D call TRBD1 (5 bases). The clonotype was recovered from a man aged 18 to 35 in good health. Some clones in this sample may be carry-over from other donors' samples. The CDR3 DNA reads TGTGCCAGCAGCTTACGTAGGGGTCCTTACAATGAGCAGTTCTTC. Encoded protein: CASSLRRGPYNEQFF. Complete variable domain (other parts from reference TRBV7-9 and TRBJ2-1): DTGVSQNPRHKITKRGQNVTFRCDPISEHNRLYWYRQTLGQGPEFLTYFQNEAQLEKSRLLSDRFSAERPKGSFSTLEIQRTEQGDSAMYLCASSLRRGPYNEQFFGPGTRLTVL.